A single sample gave rise to the 21 T cell receptor beta chains below, sequenced in a study. Clones were sequenced by immunoSEQ multiplex PCR, and TCRdb holds only the in-frame ones, with some missing. This repertoire shows tens of thousands of clones, over 85% found once; its top ten account for under 4.5%. The specimen sequenced was PBMCs. The receptors come from a man between 35 and 55 years old with rheumatoid arthritis.

V usage is TRBV5-1 and J usage is TRBJ1-4; D is uncertain. The CDR3 is 15 amino acids. Trimming pared 2 bases from V and 3 bases from J, leaving 11 bases between. CDR1 SGHRS and CDR2 YFSETQ come from the germline V gene. CDR3 sequence reads: CASSLGPLSNEKLFF. The CDR3, as DNA: TGCGCCAGCAGCTTAGGGCCGCTCTCTAATGAAAAACTGTTTTTT.

CDR3 nucleotides: TGTGCCAGTAGTATTCAAGGGACAGGACCTGGAAACACCATATATTTT. Translation gives CASSIQGTGPGNTIYF. The gene calls are TRBV19 and TRBJ1-3, with 8 bases aligning to TRBD1. Germline-derived CDR1 and CDR2 are LNHDA and SQIVND (reference sequence). V dropped 3 bases and J dropped 2; count of bases not matched to a gene: 6. The CDR3 extends over 16 amino acids.

The rearrangement uses TRBV4-1 and TRBJ1-3; D is uncertain. Trimming left V 2 bases short and J 6 bases short, with 17 bases between. This CDR3 contains 16 residues. Germline loops: CDR1 MGHRA, CDR2 YSYEKL. In DNA form, the CDR3 reads TGCGCCAGCAGCCAACCCCGGGAACCTGCTGAAAACACCATATATTTT. Its protein is CASSQPREPAENTIYF.

This clone occurred a few times. This chain connects TRBV9 to TRBJ1-6, with D possibly matching TRBD1 (6 bases). The germline V and J ends were trimmed by 4 bases and 9 bases, with 17 bases remaining between them. There are 15 residues in the CDR3. Per germline, CDR1 SGDLS and CDR2 YYNGEE. CDR3 residues: CASSSWTDAGSPLHF. In DNA form, the CDR3 reads TGTGCCAGCAGCTCCTGGACAGACGCCGGTTCACCCCTCCACTTT.

The chain employs TRBV3-1 (or the pseudogene TRBV3-2) and TRBJ1-1, with D unclear. CDR3 length: 15 amino acids. The ends were cut back, 3 bases at V and 1 base at J, with 12 bases in the middle. The germline V gene has CDR1 LGHDT and CDR2 YNNKEL (reference sequence). CDR3 amino acids: CASSHQWTQNTEAFF. Here the CDR3 DNA reads TGTGCCAGCAGCCACCAATGGACGCAGAACACTGAAGCTTTCTTT.

The chain couples TRBV5-6 to TRBJ2-5; 11 positions agree with TRBD1. This CDR3 region has 15 residues. Trimming at V came to 10 bases and at J to 1 base, leaving 9 bases not matched to a gene. The germline CDR1 and CDR2 sequences are SGHDT and YYEEEE. The chain's CDR3 is CAGRTGGAPQETQYF. CDR3 DNA sequence: TGTGCCGGAAGGACAGGGGGCGCGCCCCAAGAGACCCAGTACTTC. Drawing the rest from reference TRBV5-6 and TRBJ2-5, the complete variable domain is DAGVTQSPTHLIKTRGQQVTLRCSPKSGHDTVSWYQQALGQGPQFIFQYYEEEERQRGNFPDRFSGHQFPNYSSELNVNALLLGDSALYLCAGRTGGAPQETQYFGPGTRLLVL.

This clone has a single count. V usage is TRBV6-2 or TRBV6-3 and J usage is TRBJ1-5; D not resolved. The CDR3 loop spans 13 amino acids. Trimming pared 6 bases from V and 0 bases from J, leaving 6 bases between. Per the germline V gene, CDR1 is MNHEY and CDR2 is SVGEGT. The CDR3 DNA is TGTGCCAGCAGCCAAGATAGCAATCAGCCCCAGCATTTT. Its translation is CASSQDSNQPQHF.

This sequence joins TRBV21-1 and TRBJ2-1. TRBV21-1 is reported as a pseudogene. CDR3 length: 11 amino acids. In nucleotides, the CDR3 is TGTGCCAGCAGCCCGGGGGCGGAACAGTTCTTC. Translated: CASSPGAEQFF.

This chain joins TRBV5-4 and TRBJ2-6, with a tentative D call TRBD1 (6 bases). Germline V lookup: CDR1 SGHNT, CDR2 YYREEE (reference sequence). Trimming pared 4 bases from V and 4 bases from J, leaving 12 bases between. The CDR3 is made up of 15 amino acids. CDR3 sequence reads: CASSKQGAGANVLTF. The CDR3 coding sequence is TGTGCCAGCAGCAAACAGGGTGCCGGGGCCAACGTCCTGACTTTC.

The rearrangement links TRBV7-2 to TRBJ1-6; D uncertain. In germline, CDR1 is SGHTA, CDR2 FQGNSA. Trimming cost V 1 base and J 4 bases, with 5 bases left between them. There are 14 residues in the CDR3. CDR3 amino acids: CASSLDAYNSPLHF. In DNA, the CDR3 is TGTGCCAGCAGCTTAGACGCTTATAATTCACCCCTCCACTTT.

The chain couples TRBV3-1 (or the pseudogene TRBV3-2) to TRBJ2-2; D might be TRBD1 or TRBD2, each matching 5 bases. The V and J ends lost 1 base and 7 bases respectively, with 16 bases between them. CDR1 is LGHDT and CDR2 is YNNKEL in the germline V gene (reference sequence). The CDR3 extends over 16 amino acids. The CDR3 reads CASSQVYGAGFGELFF. For the CDR3, the DNA is TGTGCCAGCAGCCAAGTCTACGGGGCCGGGTTCGGGGAGCTGTTTTTT.

This rearrangement joins TRBV10-2 to TRBJ2-3; 12 nucleotides match TRBD2. Trimming took 2 bases from V and 7 from J; bases not matched to a gene: 10. CDR1 and CDR2 from the germline V gene are WSHSY and SAAADI. The CDR3 extends over 17 amino acids. The CDR3 DNA sequence: TGCGCCAGCAGTGAGCTTTTTGGACTAGCGGGGCCGTATACGCAGTATTTT. Translated: CASSELFGLAGPYTQYF.

In this sample, this clone turned up once. The chain employs TRBV14 and TRBJ2-3, with 11 bases identical to TRBD2. Germline assignment: CDR1 SGHDN and CDR2 FVKESK. CDR3 length: 18 residues. V lost 4 bases and J lost 2; bases outside the gene matches: 11. The CDR3 protein is CASSPRLAGYMHTDTQYF. CDR3 sequence (DNA): TGTGCCAGCAGCCCGCGACTAGCGGGATACATGCACACAGATACGCAGTATTTT.

The chain combines TRBV19 with TRBJ1-5; 12 bases agree with TRBD1. CDR3 size: 17 residues. Germline V gene data show CDR1 as LNHDA and CDR2 as SQIVND (reference sequence). V trimming: 2 bases; J trimming: 7 bases; junction bases outside the gene matches: 9. CDR3: CASSIRGTGGSGQPQHF. CDR3 DNA: TGTGCCAGTAGTATAAGGGGGACAGGGGGCTCCGGACAGCCCCAGCATTTT.

CDR3 DNA: TGCGCCAGCAGCCCAGGTGGTGCTGAAGCTTTCTTT. Translation: CASSPGGAEAFF. The J gene is TRBJ1-1, the V gene TRBV5-1; no clear D. Per germline, CDR1 SGHRS and CDR2 YFSETQ. The CDR3 spans 12 residues. The V gene lost 4 bases and the J gene lost 6 bases, with 10 bases spanning the gap.

CDR3 nucleotides: TGTGCCAGCAGCTCCCACCTCGGGACTAGCGGGAGTGAGACCCAGTACTTC. Residues: CASSSHLGTSGSETQYF. This chain links TRBV7-6 with TRBJ2-5, with 14 bases fitting TRBD2. CDR3 length: 17 residues. V dropped 4 bases and J dropped 5; count of bases not matched to a gene: 9. Germline CDR1 SGHVS, CDR2 FNYEAQ.

This clone was seen a single time. This chain joins TRBV18 and TRBJ1-3; D unresolved. Germline V CDR1 and CDR2: KGHSH, LQKENI. Trimming removed 3 bases at V and 1 base at J, with 10 bases between. The CDR3 spans 15 residues. The CDR3 DNA sequence: TGTGCCAGCTCACCTTCGATCAATTCTGGAAACACCATATATTTT. Protein product: CASSPSINSGNTIYF.

The J gene is TRBJ1-6, the V gene TRBV4-1, with D unclear. Trimming left V 0 bases short and J 1 base short, with 10 bases between. This CDR3 is 17 amino acids long. Germline assignment: CDR1 MGHRA and CDR2 YSYEKL. The CDR3 DNA is TGCGCCAGCAGCCAAGATAAGGTGGGGTCCTATAATTCACCCCTCCACTTT. As protein: CASSQDKVGSYNSPLHF.

This clone has a single count. The genes are TRBV7-8 and TRBJ1-1; D unresolved. V lost 2 bases to trimming and J lost 1 base, with 11 bases between them. Germline V gives CDR1 SGHVS, CDR2 FQNEAQ. CDR3 length: 15 residues. The CDR3 region is CASSLFGGGNTEAFF. CDR3 DNA sequence: TGTGCCAGCAGCTTATTCGGAGGCGGGAACACTGAAGCTTTCTTT.

CDR3 sequence (DNA): TGTGCCAGCAGCACCCCATCCACTGAAGCTTTCTTT. This encodes CASSTPSTEAFF. The chain carries TRBV11-2 and TRBJ1-1; D is unresolved. This CDR3 is built from 12 residues. Germline V gene sequence: CDR1 SGHAT, CDR2 FQNNGV. V was clipped by 5 bases and J by 4 bases, with 8 bases between them.

The count of this clone is one. This chain links TRBV24-1 with TRBJ2-2, with D perhaps TRBD1 or TRBD2 (5 bases each). V dropped 5 bases and J dropped 1 base, with 16 bases sitting between them. In germline, CDR1 is KGHDR, CDR2 SFDVKD. The CDR3 runs to 17 residues. DNA of the CDR3: TGTGCCACCAGTGGTTCTCTAGGGACCGAGAACACCGGGGAGCTGTTTTTT. Its translation: CATSGSLGTENTGELFF.